What follows are 11 T cell receptor beta chains derived from one specimen sequenced in a study of cytomegalovirus exposure and HLA in healthy donors. PCR was performed using 60 Vbeta and 13 Jbeta primers. Sequencing was performed with immunoSEQ multiplex PCR; in TCRdb, only in-frame clones are kept and a portion is missing. The table for this sample gives over 200,000 clones. Source material: PBMCs. These receptor sequences come from a woman aged 25-40 years in good health and CMV-seropositive.

The chain couples TRBV2 to TRBJ1-2; D possibly corresponds to TRBD1 (6 bases). The V end was cut by 8 bases, the J end by 8 bases, with 18 bases between. Germline CDR1 and CDR2: SNHLY and FYNNEI. The CDR3 totals 13 residues. The CDR3 coding sequence is TGTGCCAGCGTCGTTAGGGGGTATGGGGGCTACACCTTC. It yields the protein CASVVRGYGGYTF.

The chain recombines TRBV27 with TRBJ1-4; D might be TRBD1 (6 bases). Germline V gives CDR1 MNHEY, CDR2 SMNVEV (reference sequence). Trimming left V 6 bases short and J 1 base short, with 15 bases between. This CDR3 is 16 amino acids long. CDR3 in DNA: TGTGCCAGCAGGTCGTGGGGGCGAGGAACTAATGAAAAACTGTTTTTT. Encoded protein: CASRSWGRGTNEKLFF.

The CDR3 spells CASSQEAFTGVRYEQYF. Written as DNA, the CDR3 is TGCGCCAGCAGCCAAGAAGCATTTACAGGGGTTCGGTACGAGCAGTACTTC. The V and J genes are TRBV4-1 and TRBJ2-7; 7 bases line up with TRBD1. This CDR3 has 17 residues. V shed 0 bases and J 4 bases; nucleotides not matched to a gene: 12. CDR1 MGHRA and CDR2 YSYEKL come from the germline V gene.

This sequence joins TRBV7-6 and TRBJ1-2; D might be TRBD1 (5 bases). The ends were cut back, 5 bases at V and 7 bases at J, with 14 bases in the middle. Per germline, CDR1 SGHVS and CDR2 FNYEAQ. The CDR3 totals 13 residues. The CDR3 DNA follows: TGTGCCAGCAGCGGAAACCCCGGGGGTGGCTACACCTTC. It specifies CASSGNPGGGYTF. Looking up the rest from reference TRBV7-6 and TRBJ1-2 gives the full variable domain: GAGVSQSPRYKVTKRGQDVALRCDPISGHVSLYWYRQALGQGPEFLTYFNYEAQQDKSGLPNDRFSAERPEGSISTLTIQRTEQRDSAMYRCASSGNPGGGYTFGSGTRLTVV.

The chain employs TRBV29-1 and TRBJ2-5; 9 positions match TRBD1. The closer fit of TRBJ2-7 to the DNA end suggests the J call may be wrong. The CDR3 contains 13 residues. Germline V CDR1 and CDR2: SQVTM, ANQGSEA. In nucleotides, the CDR3 is TGCAGCGTTGAGGGGACAGGGCCCTACGAGCAGTACTTC. The encoded protein is CSVEGTGPYEQYF.

This rearrangement joins TRBV15 to TRBJ1-1, with 9 bases lining up with TRBD1. J was trimmed by 1 base and V by 1 base; bases with no gene match: 1. Per the germline V gene, CDR1 is LNHNV and CDR2 is YYDKDF (reference sequence). The CDR3 is 15 amino acids. The CDR3 DNA follows: TGTGCCACCAGCAGAGGGGGACAGGGGAACACTGAAGCTTTCTTT. Its translation: CATSRGGQGNTEAFF.

In DNA, the CDR3 is TGTGCCAGCAGCGTCATACAGGGTCTGAAAGAGACCCAGTACTTC. Protein: CASSVIQGLKETQYF. V and J are TRBV7-9 and TRBJ2-5, with D possibly TRBD1 on 6 matching bases. Germline V gives CDR1 SEHNR, CDR2 FQNEAQ (reference sequence). The V end lost 5 bases, the J end lost 3 bases, and 16 bases lay between the germline ends. The CDR3 covers 15 residues.

CDR3 DNA: TGTGCCAGCAGCTACGTTACCGGGACAGGGAGCTCCTACGAGCAGTACTTC. Translation gives CASSYVTGTGSSYEQYF. This rearrangement joins TRBV5-6 to TRBJ2-7, with 9 bases that match TRBD1. J lost 0 bases, V lost 3 bases, and 10 bases had no gene match. CDR1 and CDR2 (germline): SGHDT, YYEEEE. CDR3 length: 17 amino acids. The complete variable domain, with remaining parts taken from reference TRBV5-6 and TRBJ2-7, reads DAGVTQSPTHLIKTRGQQVTLRCSPKSGHDTVSWYQQALGQGPQFIFQYYEEEERQRGNFPDRFSGHQFPNYSSELNVNALLLGDSALYLCASSYVTGTGSSYEQYFGPGTRLTVT.

V usage is TRBV2 and J usage is TRBJ1-3, with D possibly matching TRBD1 (6 bases). The V gene's germline CDR1 is SNHLY and CDR2 FYNNEI. Trimming took 10 bases from V and 0 from J, leaving 16 bases between them. This CDR3 has 15 amino acids. The chain's CDR3 is CAILRGPSSGNTIYF. The CDR3 DNA is TGTGCCATCCTCAGGGGACCTAGCTCTGGAAACACCATATATTTT.

The chain uses TRBV28 and TRBJ1-3, with 9 nucleotides matching TRBD1. This CDR3 has 16 residues. Germline-derived CDR1 and CDR2 are MDHEN and SYDVKM. V lost 0 bases, J lost 0 bases, and 0 bases stayed unmatched. As DNA, the CDR3 is TGTGCCAGCAGTTTATGGACAGGGGGCTCTGGAAACACCATATATTTT. Translation gives CASSLWTGGSGNTIYF. The full variable domain, rest sourced from reference TRBV28 and TRBJ1-3, is DVKVTQSSRYLVKRTGEKVFLECVQDMDHENMFWYRQDPGLGLRLIYFSYDVKMKEKGDIPEGYSVSREKKERFSLILESASTNQTSMYLCASSLWTGGSGNTIYFGEGSWLTVV.

As to this clone: At one end the junction does not follow the germline gene, possibly because of a read error. The same CDR3 is also encoded by other DNA sequences in this sample. The chain employs TRBV27 and TRBJ1-3; TRBD1 matches at 9 bases. The CDR3 extends over 13 amino acids. CDR1 is MNHEY and CDR2 is SMNVEV in the germline V gene (reference sequence). The CDR3 loop reads CASSINRGHTIYF. CDR3 DNA: TGTGCCAGCAGTATCAACAGGGGGCACACCATATACTTT.